The 17 T cell receptor beta chains given below trace back to one sample, sequenced in a study of T cells after yellow fever vaccination. TCRdb fed the 5' RACE reads into MiXCR, producing one record per CDR3 protein. The sample carries under 700,000 distinct CDR3 sequences, 17% recorded once. The source material was PBMCs, sampled 5 to 6 days after the first yellow fever vaccination. These TCRs come from a man between 18 and 35 years old who received the YFV17D yellow fever vaccine.

This clonotype has just a few counts. The chain links TRBV7-2 to TRBJ2-1, with 7 positions matching TRBD2. The germline gives CDR1 SGHTA, CDR2 FQGNSA. The CDR3 contains 16 residues. J gave up 0 bases and V 6 bases, and 8 bases lay outside the gene matches. The CDR3 reads CASRPQTSASYNEQFF. The CDR3 nucleotides read TGTGCCAGCAGGCCCCAAACTAGCGCCTCCTACAATGAGCAGTTCTTC.

This clonotype showed up just a few times. V is TRBV6-1 and J is TRBJ2-5; 8 nucleotides agree with TRBD2. Trimming took 7 bases from V and 4 from J; bases not matched to a gene: 8. The CDR3 runs 14 residues. CDR1 MNHNS and CDR2 SASEGT come from the germline V gene. The CDR3 sequence: CASTQGLERETQYF. CDR3 sequence (DNA): TGTGCCAGCACGCAGGGACTAGAGAGAGAGACCCAGTACTTC.

This clonotype was observed a handful of times. The rearrangement joins TRBV20-1 to TRBJ1-3; D remains ambiguous. With 5 bases removed from V and 0 bases from J, the gap between germline ends came to 17 bases. The CDR3 loop spans 16 amino acids. Germline V gene data show CDR1 as DFQATT and CDR2 as SNEGSKA (reference sequence). The CDR3 sequence: CSARRSGTNSGNTIYF. CDR3 sequence (DNA): TGCAGTGCTCGACGCAGTGGTACAAACTCTGGAAACACCATATATTTT.

This clonotype was seen at least ten times. The chain links TRBV9 to TRBJ2-2; 14 bases line up with TRBD2. CDR1 and CDR2 (germline): SGDLS, YYNGEE. The CDR3 is made up of 16 amino acids. V lost 4 bases, J lost 8 bases, and 7 bases stayed unmatched. Here the CDR3 reads CASSSRLAGGPGELFF. The DNA of the CDR3 is TGTGCCAGCAGCTCCCGACTAGCGGGGGGGCCGGGGGAGCTGTTTTTT.

A few counts support this clonotype. The chain couples TRBV19 to TRBJ1-5; perhaps TRBD1 as D (6 bases). The CDR3 loop spans 15 amino acids. The V end was cut by 4 bases, the J end by 1 base, with 11 bases between. The germline V gene has CDR1 LNHDA and CDR2 SQIVND (reference sequence). The CDR3, as DNA: TGTGCCAGTAGTACCACAGGGTTAAGCAATCAGCCCCAGCATTTT. It encodes CASSTTGLSNQPQHF.

The gene calls are TRBV7-9 and TRBJ1-1; D may be TRBD1 (6 bases). Germline V lookup: CDR1 SEHNR, CDR2 FQNEAQ (reference sequence). V was clipped by 6 bases and J by 8 bases, with 13 bases between them. This CDR3 region has 12 residues. As DNA, the CDR3 is TGTGCCAGCAGGTTATCGACAGGAGAAGCTTTCTTT. Protein sequence: CASRLSTGEAFF.

In the case of this clonotype: This may arise from a read error, as a much more abundant clone is one base away. This chain connects TRBV7-2 to TRBJ2-3; D is ambiguous. Germline V gene lookup returns CDR1 SGHTA and CDR2 FQGNSA. CDR3 size: 14 residues. The DNA of the CDR3 is TGTGCCAGCAGCCCCCGCCTAAGCATAGATACGCAGTATTTT. Amino acids: CASSPRLSIDTQYF.

This clonotype was picked up a small number of times. This rearrangement joins TRBV10-3 to TRBJ1-1; D might be TRBD1 (6 bases). The germline gives CDR1 ENHRY, CDR2 SYGVKD. V was cut by 4 bases and J by 4 bases, with 13 bases left in between. CDR3 size: 14 residues. The CDR3 sequence: CAISVATRGTEAFF. DNA of the CDR3: TGTGCCATCAGTGTGGCAACCAGGGGCACTGAAGCTTTCTTT.

This clonotype was counted ten times or more. The chain recombines TRBV5-1 with TRBJ2-1; tentatively, D is TRBD1 (6 bases). Germline assignment: CDR1 SGHRS and CDR2 YFSETQ. Trimming removed 7 bases at V and 7 bases at J, with 24 bases between. The CDR3 spans 16 residues. The CDR3 sequence: CASRVSPGDALNEQFF. The CDR3 DNA is TGCGCCAGCCGCGTTTCCCCAGGGGATGCATTAAATGAGCAGTTCTTC.

This clonotype was found many times. This chain connects TRBV7-2 to TRBJ2-3, with D perhaps TRBD2 (5 bases). The CDR3 length is 15 residues. Trimming cost V 1 base and J 2 bases, with 10 bases left between them. Germline V CDR1 and CDR2: SGHTA, FQGNSA. The CDR3 loop is CASSLDPSYTDTQYF. The CDR3 nucleotides read TGTGCCAGCAGCTTAGATCCTAGCTACACAGATACGCAGTATTTT.

The chain is built from TRBV19 and TRBJ2-5; the D gene is possibly TRBD2 (6 bases). Trimming pared 0 bases from V and 0 bases from J, leaving 14 bases between. The CDR3 is 17 residues long. CDR1 and CDR2 (germline): LNHDA, SQIVND (reference sequence). CDR3 DNA: TGTGCCAGTAGTATAGATGGGGCAGGGAGGTACCAAGAGACCCAGTACTTC. This sequence encodes CASSIDGAGRYQETQYF.

This clonotype showed up many times. V is TRBV14 and J is TRBJ1-1; no firm D call. The length of the CDR3 is 13 residues. Trimming removed 3 bases from V and 1 base from J, with 6 bases in between. Germline V CDR1 and CDR2: SGHDN, FVKESK. In DNA, the CDR3 is TGTGCCAGCAGCCATAGCAGGAACACTGAAGCTTTCTTT. Amino acids: CASSHSRNTEAFF.

The rearrangement uses TRBV6-2 or TRBV6-3 and TRBJ2-2, with a tentative D call TRBD1 (5 bases). Deletions cut 4 bases from V and 6 bases from J, with 12 bases between. The length of the CDR3 is 14 residues. Germline assignment: CDR1 MNHEY and CDR2 SVGEGT. The CDR3 reads CASSFQGRAGELFF. CDR3 nucleotides: TGTGCCAGCAGTTTCCAGGGCCGGGCCGGGGAGCTGTTTTTT.

The chain uses TRBV6-5 and TRBJ1-3; D unresolved. CDR1 and CDR2 from the germline V gene are MNHEY and SVGAGI. V lost 2 bases and J lost 0, with 11 bases in between. The CDR3 is 16 residues long. DNA for the CDR3: TGTGCCAGCAGTTACGACACAGCACCCTCTGGAAACACCATATATTTT. Encoded protein: CASSYDTAPSGNTIYF.

The rearrangement uses TRBV6-5 and TRBJ2-3, with a weak D call TRBD1 (5 bases). The CDR3 has 15 amino acids. CDR1 and CDR2 (germline): MNHEY, SVGAGI. Between the trimmed V and J ends, which lost 0 bases and 1 base, there was a span of 8 bases. The CDR3 DNA reads as TGTGCCAGCAGTTACTCGACAGTCGGCACAGATACGCAGTATTTT. Its protein product is CASSYSTVGTDTQYF.

This clonotype has just a few counts. The rearrangement links TRBV7-2 to TRBJ2-3; 8 bases are shared with TRBD1. Germline V gene sequence: CDR1 SGHTA, CDR2 FQGNSA. V lost 5 bases and J lost 6; bases outside the gene matches: 10. This CDR3 is 15 amino acids long. The CDR3 is CASSLPRQGADTQYF. The CDR3 DNA is TGTGCCAGCAGCCTACCTCGCCAGGGGGCGGATACGCAGTATTTT.

This clonotype was seen a handful of times. The chain uses TRBV7-9 and TRBJ2-7; TRBD1 agrees at 12 bases. This CDR3 contains 13 residues. V shed 8 bases and J 10 bases; nucleotides not matched to a gene: 9. Germline CDR1 reads SEHNR; CDR2 reads FQNEAQ (reference sequence). CDR3 nucleotides: TGTGCCAGCTCCCCCGGGACAGGGGGCCACCAGTACGTC. Protein: CASSPGTGGHQYV.